These 27 T cell receptor beta chains share one sample of origin, sequenced in a study of glioma-infiltrating T cells. The iRepertoire nested amplicon-rescue multiplex PCR amplified TCR alpha and beta CDR3s from RNA. From the multiplex PCR reads, TCRdb called clonotypes with MiXCR, one entry per CDR3 protein. The profile covers about 89,000 distinct CDR3 sequences, with 20% to 25% appearing a single time and more than 6.5% taken by the ten largest. Sequencing input: glioma tissue, nonneoplastic brain tissue, or PBMCs (not recorded which). Receptor source: a human donor with low-grade glioma or glioblastoma, undergoing nonglioma brain surgery, or in good health (not recorded which).

The V call is TRBV5-1, the J call TRBJ2-3; 8 bases are shared with TRBD2. The CDR3 is 16 amino acids. CDR1 and CDR2 (germline): SGHRS, YFSETQ. V lost 4 bases, J lost 4 bases, and 11 bases stayed unmatched. The CDR3: CASSLRTSGEADTQYF. The CDR3 DNA follows: TGCGCCAGCAGCCTCAGAACTAGCGGAGAAGCAGATACGCAGTATTTT.

This clonotype was recorded many times. This chain joins TRBV15 and TRBJ1-5, with no clear D. The V gene's germline CDR1 is LNHNV and CDR2 YYDKDF (reference sequence). V was cut by 5 bases and J by 5 bases, with 10 bases left in between. The CDR3 consists of 13 residues. For the CDR3, the DNA is TGTGCCACCAGCGCCCGGATCGATCAGCCCCAGCATTTT. It codes for CATSARIDQPQHF.

This clonotype was observed many times. This chain links TRBV14 with TRBJ2-1; D assignment may be TRBD1 or TRBD2 (5 bases each). CDR1 SGHDN and CDR2 FVKESK come from the germline V gene. The CDR3 runs to 16 residues. Trimming took off 4 bases at V and 0 bases at J, with 13 bases between the two ends. CDR3 coding DNA: TGTGCCAGCAGCCGACAGCAAGGGACCTCCTACAATGAGCAGTTCTTC. Protein: CASSRQQGTSYNEQFF.

To note about this clonotype: The junction departs from germline at one end; a sequencing error may be responsible. The genes are TRBV15 and TRBJ1-1; 8 positions match TRBD1. CDR1 is LNHNV and CDR2 is YYDKDF in the germline V gene (reference sequence). CDR3 size: 12 residues. The CDR3 loop is CAARGPNTEAFF. In nucleotides, the CDR3 is TGTGCCGCCAGGGGGCCGAACACTGAAGCTTTCTTT.

The chain uses TRBV4-2 and TRBJ2-7; 9 bases match TRBD1. Germline CDR1 and CDR2: LGHNA and YNFKEQ. Trimming removed 0 bases from V and 5 bases from J; junction bases left unmatched: 8. CDR3 length equals 16 residues. The CDR3 here is CASSQDLGQGSDEQYF. CDR3 bases: TGTGCCAGCAGCCAAGATTTAGGACAGGGGTCGGACGAGCAGTACTTC.

Regarding this clonotype: Its ends do not fully match the called genes, so a read error is possible. The chain combines TRBV10-2 with TRBJ1-5, with 7 bases identical to TRBD1. Germline CDR1 reads WSHSY; CDR2 reads SAAADI. This CDR3 spans 15 amino acids. The CDR3 DNA follows: TGTGCCAGCAGTTCAGGGGGACTTAGCAATCAGCCCCAGCATTTT. Its translation: CASSSGGLSNQPQHF.

This clonotype was seen repeatedly, ten times or more. The chain links TRBV20-1 to TRBJ1-6; D is possibly TRBD1 (6 bases). Looked up from germline, CDR1 is DFQATT and CDR2 is SNEGSKA (reference sequence). The CDR3 is made up of 13 amino acids. Trimming took off 6 bases at V and 10 bases at J, with 16 bases between the two ends. CDR3 nucleotide sequence: TGCAGTGCCTCCAGGGGCCCTCGGTCACCCCTCCACTTT. It translates to CSASRGPRSPLHF.

This clonotype was counted at least ten times. V gene TRBV4-1 combines with J gene TRBJ1-3, with D perhaps matching TRBD1 (5 bases). The germline CDR1 and CDR2 sequences are MGHRA and YSYEKL. V gave up 1 base and J gave up 3 bases, with 19 bases separating them. The CDR3 covers 18 residues. The CDR3 sequence is CASSQAVGISGLGNTIYF. In DNA form, the CDR3 reads TGCGCCAGCAGCCAAGCCGTTGGGATCTCGGGGCTTGGAAACACCATATATTTT.

Points on this clonotype: The junction shows a germline mismatch at one end, possibly a read error. This chain joins TRBV2 and TRBJ1-6; a possible D gene is TRBD1 (6 bases). Looked up from germline, CDR1 is SNHLY and CDR2 is FYNNEI. This CDR3 has 17 amino acids. DNA of the CDR3: TGTGCCATCAGTGAAAGCTTTTTTAGCAGGGGTGGAGGAAACCTCCACTTT. As protein: CAISESFFSRGGGNLHF.

This clonotype was counted many times. V usage is TRBV29-1 and J usage is TRBJ1-1, with a weak D call TRBD1 (6 bases). Germline CDR1 reads SQVTM; CDR2 reads ANQGSEA. With 7 bases removed from V and 1 base from J, the gap between germline ends came to 10 bases. This CDR3 region has 12 residues. CDR3 sequence reads: CSGGQSNTEAFF. The CDR3, as DNA: TGCAGCGGGGGACAATCGAACACTGAAGCTTTCTTT.

The CDR3, as DNA: TGTGCCAGCAGTTTGTACCCCAGGGGCGACGAAGCTTTCTTT. The encoded protein is CASSLYPRGDEAFF. The V and J genes are TRBV12-3 or TRBV12-4 and TRBJ1-1, with a tentative D call TRBD1 (6 bases). This CDR3 contains 14 residues. The V gene lost 3 bases and the J gene lost 8 bases, with 16 bases spanning the gap.

This clonotype was observed a few times. The CDR3 reads CSAGDSPNLGTQYF. CDR3 in DNA: TGCAGCGCAGGGGACAGCCCCAACCTGGGTACGCAGTATTTT. This chain links TRBV29-1 with TRBJ2-3; 7 bases fit TRBD1. Germline V gives CDR1 SQVTM, CDR2 ANQGSEA. Germline trimming cut 7 bases from V and 8 bases from J; bases unmatched to any gene: 15. CDR3 length equals 14 residues.

The sample holds many counts of this clonotype. V and J are TRBV25-1 and TRBJ2-1; 9 bases fit TRBD2. Germline values: CDR1 MGHDK, CDR2 SYGVNS. The CDR3 runs 15 residues. Trimming cost V 6 bases and J 7 bases; bases outside gene matches: 10. CDR3 amino acids: CASRKRTSERNEQFF. As DNA, the CDR3 is TGTGCCAGCAGAAAAAGGACTAGCGAACGAAATGAGCAGTTCTTC.

Many counts were recorded for this clonotype. V and J are TRBV2 and TRBJ2-5; D gene ambiguous. This CDR3 contains 14 residues. CDR1 is SNHLY, CDR2 FYNNEI, per germline. V lost 4 bases to trimming and J lost 4 bases, with 13 bases between them. CDR3 sequence reads: CASSGSTARETQYF. CDR3 in DNA: TGTGCCAGCAGTGGAAGCACAGCACGAGAGACCCAGTACTTC.

This clonotype was picked up many times. The V and J genes are TRBV6-2 or TRBV6-3 and TRBJ2-1, with 9 bases that match TRBD2. Germline V gene lookup returns CDR1 MNHEY and CDR2 SVGEGT. With V trimmed by 4 bases and J by 7 bases, 5 bases remained unmatched. The length of the CDR3 is 14 residues. The CDR3 loop is CASSFRTSVNEQFF. As DNA, the CDR3 is TGTGCCAGCAGTTTTCGGACTAGCGTAAATGAGCAGTTCTTC.

This clonotype was found a few times. This may come from a read error, since a much larger clone is one base off. This chain uses TRBV6-2 or TRBV6-3 with TRBJ2-5; D is perhaps TRBD1 or TRBD2 (5 bases each). V lost 4 bases and J 7 bases, leaving 19 bases between the germline ends. The CDR3 has 15 residues. The germline gives CDR1 MNHEY, CDR2 SVGEGT. Here the CDR3 reads CASSFLGTEKGTQYF. DNA for the CDR3: TGTGCCAGCAGTTTTCTAGGGACGGAAAAGGGGACCCAGTACTTC.

This clonotype has a handful of counts. The CDR3 loop reads CASSSWTGTDGYTF. The CDR3 DNA sequence: TGTGCCAGCAGCTCCTGGACAGGGACGGATGGCTACACCTTC. This chain connects TRBV5-6 to TRBJ1-2; 8 positions agree with TRBD1. CDR3 length: 14 residues. The ends lost 3 bases at V and 6 bases at J; junction bases unmatched: 7. Germline CDR1 reads SGHDT; CDR2 reads YYEEEE.

This clonotype was seen many times. This chain uses TRBV27 with TRBJ2-7; D is ambiguous. V was shortened by 8 bases and J by 3 bases, with 8 bases between the two germline ends. This CDR3 region has 11 residues. The germline V gene encodes CDR1 MNHEY and CDR2 SMNVEV (reference sequence). CDR3 DNA: TGTGCCAGCTCGGGTGGCTACGAGCAGTACTTC. This sequence encodes CASSGGYEQYF.

This clonotype appeared many times. This sequence joins TRBV5-6 and TRBJ1-1; D call uncertain. The V end was cut by 0 bases, the J end by 0 bases, with 6 bases between. This CDR3 comprises 14 residues. Germline CDR1 is SGHDT and CDR2 is YYEEEE. CDR3 DNA: TGTGCCAGCAGCTTGGGGTCACTGAACACTGAAGCTTTCTTT. As protein: CASSLGSLNTEAFF.

V and J are TRBV3-1 and TRBJ2-6; D gene unclear. Germline CDR1 and CDR2: LGHDT and YNNKEL (reference sequence). The V end lost 5 bases, the J end lost 0 bases, and 11 bases lay between the germline ends. The CDR3 runs to 16 residues. CDR3 sequence reads: CASSLNNTSGANVLTF. CDR3 sequence (DNA): TGTGCCAGCAGCTTAAATAATACCTCTGGGGCCAACGTCCTGACTTTC.

This clonotype was recorded many times. The CDR3 bases are TGTGCCAGCTCACCAGGGGTAGTCAGCAGCAATCAGCCCCAGCATTTT. Its translation: CASSPGVVSSNQPQHF. This rearrangement joins TRBV18 to TRBJ1-5, with D uncertain. This CDR3 spans 16 amino acids. Germline CDR1 reads KGHSH; CDR2 reads LQKENI. V was pared by 2 bases and J by 1 base, with 12 bases between.

The rearrangement joins TRBV5-1 to TRBJ2-7; the match to TRBD1 covers 7 bases. The germline CDR1 and CDR2 sequences are SGHRS and YFSETQ. CDR3 length equals 14 residues. With V trimmed by 0 bases and J by 5 bases, 5 bases remained unmatched. CDR3 protein: CASSLDTGEDEQYF. The CDR3 nucleotides are TGCGCCAGCAGCTTGGACACAGGGGAAGACGAGCAGTACTTC.

About this clonotype: It may be a read error: a sequence one base away is much more abundant. The J gene is TRBJ1-2, the V gene TRBV10-2, with D hard to call. This CDR3 has 14 residues. V lost 6 bases, J lost 5 bases, and 16 bases lay in between. Germline V gives CDR1 WSHSY, CDR2 SAAADI. Written as DNA, the CDR3 is TGCGCCAGCAGAAACGACGGGGTTGGATATGGCTACACCTTC. Translated, it gives CASRNDGVGYGYTF.

About this clonotype itself: A much larger clone differs by one base, so this may be a read error. The chain employs TRBV3-1 and TRBJ2-1; D is uncertain. This CDR3 region has 15 residues. Germline loops: CDR1 LGHDT, CDR2 YNNKEL (reference sequence). V lost 8 bases and J 2 bases, leaving 16 bases between the germline ends. CDR3 sequence: CASSPSRIPYNEQFF. The CDR3 coding sequence is TGTGCCAGCTCACCATCCAGGATACCCTACAATGAGCAGTTCTTC.

On this clonotype: Because it lacks the conserved phenylalanine or tryptophan at the end, this CDR3 is likely a read error. The V call is TRBV4-2, the J call TRBJ2-3; maybe TRBD1 (7 bases). The CDR3 extends over 16 amino acids. CDR1 LGHNA and CDR2 YNFKEQ come from the germline V gene. The ends were cut back, 4 bases at V and 8 bases at J, with 22 bases in the middle. The CDR3 DNA sequence: TGTGCCAGCAGCCGGAATCGGCAGGGGGGAATTGGTACGCAGTATCTT. Its translation: CASSRNRQGGIGTQYL.

This clonotype was found many times. The chain carries TRBV2 and TRBJ1-6; 7 bases line up with TRBD1. The ends lost 5 bases at V and 3 bases at J; junction bases unmatched: 4. The CDR3 has 15 residues. Germline V CDR1 and CDR2: SNHLY, FYNNEI. The CDR3 spells CASSTRQGYNSPLHF. CDR3 DNA sequence: TGTGCCAGCAGTACCCGACAGGGCTATAATTCACCCCTCCACTTT.

This clonotype has ten or more counts. This chain connects TRBV12-3 or TRBV12-4 to TRBJ1-3; D may be TRBD1 (5 bases). V gave up 8 bases and J gave up 0 bases, with 11 bases separating them. The CDR3 has 14 residues. CDR3 protein: CASRKTASGNTIYF. As DNA, the CDR3 is TGTGCCAGCCGCAAGACAGCCTCTGGAAACACCATATATTTT.